Below are 30 T cell receptor beta chains sequenced from a single sample in a study of a mutant IDH1 vaccine in newly diagnosed glioma. No antigens are known for them. Time point denoted: week 47, end of study. Doses of 300 ug of mutant IDH1 20-mer peptide were given with topical imiquimod. Sequencing was performed with immunoSEQ multiplex PCR; in TCRdb, only in-frame clones are kept and a portion is missing. The top ten clones hold about 5% of a sample with fewer than 55,000 clones, almost 65% of them seen once. The sample here was peripheral blood mononuclear cells (PBMCs), taken from a glioma patient whose treatment included an IDH1 peptide vaccine. All receptors come from a man aged 40-49 years with glioma. Some clones in this sample may be carry-over from other donors' samples.

This clone has just a few counts. Written as DNA, the CDR3 is TGTGCCAGCAGCATAGGACAGGGCGAAGCTTTCTTT. It is translated as CASSIGQGEAFF. V and J are TRBV5-5 and TRBJ1-1; 8 bases fit TRBD1. V was clipped by 4 bases and J by 8 bases; unmatched bases: 4. CDR3 length: 12 amino acids. CDR1 SGHKS and CDR2 YYEKEE come from the germline V gene (reference sequence).

V and J are TRBV5-1 and TRBJ2-7; no clear D gene. The CDR3 consists of 13 residues. Germline lookup yields CDR1 SGHRS and CDR2 YFSETQ. V dropped 3 bases and J dropped 5 bases, with 12 bases sitting between them. CDR3 sequence (DNA): TGCGCCAGCAGCTGGACCTTCGGCGACGAGCAGTACTTC. It codes for CASSWTFGDEQYF.

In this sample, this clone turned up a few times. The V call is TRBV4-1, the J call TRBJ2-1; tentatively, D is TRBD2 (7 bases). V lost 3 bases to trimming and J lost 6 bases, with 9 bases between them. CDR3 size: 13 residues. Germline-derived CDR1 and CDR2 are MGHRA and YSYEKL. The CDR3: CASSQRGLNEQFF. CDR3 nucleotide sequence: TGCGCCAGCAGCCAGCGGGGGCTCAATGAGCAGTTCTTC.

This clone was counted between two and nine times. The V call is TRBV6-1, the J call TRBJ1-6, with D maybe TRBD1 (5 bases). Per germline, CDR1 MNHNS and CDR2 SASEGT. V was trimmed by 1 base and J by 10 bases, leaving 11 bases between them. The CDR3 extends over 14 amino acids. Written as DNA, the CDR3 is TGTGCCAGCAGTGAAGAGGCAGGGCGATCACCCCTCCACTTT. This codes for CASSEEAGRSPLHF.

The count of this clone is one. The chain recombines TRBV6-5 with TRBJ1-4; a possible D gene is TRBD1 (6 bases). Trimming shortened V by 4 bases and J by 9 bases, and 12 bases separated the two germline ends. The CDR3 length is 13 residues. Germline-derived CDR1 and CDR2 are MNHEY and SVGAGI. DNA of the CDR3: TGTGCCAGCAGTTTCGAGGGGGGGCAAAAACTGTTTTTT. Its protein product is CASSFEGGQKLFF.

This chain connects TRBV7-8 to TRBJ2-7; TRBD1 agrees at 9 bases. CDR1 and CDR2 from the germline V gene are SGHVS and FQNEAQ. Trimming at V came to 5 bases and at J to 1 base, leaving 3 bases not matched to a gene. The CDR3 extends over 14 amino acids. CDR3 nucleotides: TGTGCCAGCAGCCCAGGGACAGGGTCCTACGAGCAGTACTTC. Translated: CASSPGTGSYEQYF.

The chain has TRBV2 and TRBJ2-7, with D unclear. This CDR3 comprises 14 residues. The V end lost 5 bases, the J end lost 8 bases, and 19 bases lay between the germline ends. Per germline, CDR1 SNHLY and CDR2 FYNNEI. The CDR3 sequence is CASSLDSSSTKQYF. The DNA for the CDR3 is TGTGCCAGCAGTTTAGACTCATCATCTACGAAGCAGTACTTC.

This clone was seen a few times. A junction end diverges from the germline sequence, so it may reflect a read error. The chain employs TRBV13 and TRBJ2-3; TRBD2 matches 9 bases. Germline-derived CDR1 and CDR2 are PRHDT and FYEKMQ (reference sequence). This CDR3 contains 16 residues. The CDR3 region has the DNA TGTGCCAGCAGCCTAGGGACTAGCTTCGGCACAGATACGCAGTATTTT. This gives the protein CASSLGTSFGTDTQYF.

The chain couples TRBV2 to TRBJ2-6, with D unresolved. Germline V gives CDR1 SNHLY, CDR2 FYNNEI. Trimming took 1 base from V and 0 from J, leaving 7 bases between them. This CDR3 comprises 16 residues. The CDR3 nucleotides read TGTGCCAGCAGTGAAGTGGGCAGCTCTGGGGCCAACGTCCTGACTTTC. Its protein is CASSEVGSSGANVLTF.

The chain employs TRBV19 and TRBJ1-3, with D possibly matching TRBD1 (5 bases). V was pared by 7 bases and J by 2 bases, with 21 bases between. Germline CDR1 is LNHDA and CDR2 is SQIVND (reference sequence). CDR3 length equals 17 residues. CDR3 DNA sequence: TGTGCCAGTACCACTATGGGCTTAACAGGAACTGGAAACACCATATATTTT. Translating it yields CASTTMGLTGTGNTIYF.

The chain combines TRBV29-1 with TRBJ2-3; no firm D call. V was pared by 6 bases and J by 0 bases, with 7 bases between. This CDR3 has 12 amino acids. CDR1 SQVTM and CDR2 ANQGSEA come from the germline V gene. CDR3 DNA: TGCAGCGTAGGTCTTAGCACAGATACGCAGTATTTT. This sequence encodes CSVGLSTDTQYF.

The CDR3 DNA reads as TGTGCCAGCAGCTTAGGGACTAGCGGGGGAGCCACAGATACGCAGTATTTT. It specifies CASSLGTSGGATDTQYF. The chain couples TRBV13 to TRBJ2-3; 12 bases fit TRBD2. J lost 2 bases, V lost 0 bases, and 3 bases had no gene match. This CDR3 region has 17 residues. CDR1 is PRHDT, CDR2 FYEKMQ, per germline (reference sequence).

The chain carries TRBV5-4 and TRBJ1-1; 9 bases fit TRBD1. From germline, CDR1 is SGHNT and CDR2 YYREEE (reference sequence). CDR3 length equals 14 residues. Trimming took 2 bases from V and 4 from J; bases not matched to a gene: 3. The CDR3 nucleotides are TGTGCCAGCAGCTTACAGGGGGCTTTCACTGAAGCTTTCTTT. The encoded protein is CASSLQGAFTEAFF.

The rearrangement joins TRBV19 to TRBJ2-6; TRBD1 aligns across 7 bases. With V trimmed by 6 bases and J by 2 bases, 4 bases remained unmatched. Germline assignment: CDR1 LNHDA and CDR2 SQIVND (reference sequence). CDR3 length equals 15 residues. In DNA form, the CDR3 reads TGTGCCAGTAGGACAGGGTTGGCTGGGGCCAACGTCCTGACTTTC. Its translation: CASRTGLAGANVLTF.

The V call is TRBV30, the J call TRBJ1-5; TRBD1 matches 8 bases. V was pared by 5 bases and J by 5 bases, with 2 bases of the junction left unmatched. Germline V lookup: CDR1 GTSNPN, CDR2 SVGIG (reference sequence). The CDR3 runs 12 residues. Here the CDR3 reads CAWGQGYQPQHF. CDR3 DNA: TGTGCCTGGGGACAGGGATATCAGCCCCAGCATTTT.

This chain joins TRBV29-1 and TRBJ2-5; D tentatively reads TRBD1 or TRBD2 (5 bases each). Per germline, CDR1 SQVTM and CDR2 ANQGSEA. V dropped 2 bases and J dropped 1 base, with 8 bases sitting between them. The CDR3 covers 13 residues. Written as DNA, the CDR3 is TGCAGCGTTGAAAGGGACCCCCAAGAGACCCAGTACTTC. Protein: CSVERDPQETQYF.

The rearrangement joins TRBV7-9 to TRBJ1-2; D is possibly TRBD1 (5 bases). Germline V gives CDR1 SEHNR, CDR2 FQNEAQ (reference sequence). Trimming took 4 bases from V and 6 from J, leaving 12 bases between them. The CDR3 loop spans 13 amino acids. CDR3 DNA sequence: TGTGCCAGCAGCTCAGCTGGGGGGGATGGCTACACCTTC. This encodes CASSSAGGDGYTF.

The chain is built from TRBV4-2 and TRBJ1-4, with no clear D. The germline V gene has CDR1 LGHNA and CDR2 YNFKEQ. Trimming removed 2 bases from V and 5 bases from J, with 15 bases in between. The CDR3 covers 16 residues. DNA for the CDR3: TGTGCCAGCAGCCAAAGACAAACCGCCGGGAATGAAAAACTGTTTTTT. It is translated as CASSQRQTAGNEKLFF.

In its sample, this clone was seen a few times. This chain uses TRBV6-5 with TRBJ1-3, with D maybe TRBD1 (5 bases). V was pared by 6 bases and J by 0 bases, with 12 bases between. Looked up from germline, CDR1 is MNHEY and CDR2 is SVGAGI. The CDR3 extends over 15 amino acids. CDR3 in DNA: TGTGCCAGCAGCCGAGGGGCCAGCTCTGGAAACACCATATATTTT. Protein: CASSRGASSGNTIYF.

This chain uses TRBV5-1 with TRBJ1-4, with D perhaps TRBD1 (5 bases). Trimming took 0 bases from V and 6 from J, leaving 12 bases between them. This CDR3 spans 15 amino acids. Germline assignment: CDR1 SGHRS and CDR2 YFSETQ. The DNA for the CDR3 is TGCGCCAGCAGCTTGGGGGGGGAGCAGCATGAAAAACTGTTTTTT. It is translated as CASSLGGEQHEKLFF.

The V call is TRBV28, the J call TRBJ1-2; 7 positions agree with TRBD1. The CDR3 has 17 amino acids. The ends lost 1 base at V and 1 base at J; junction bases unmatched: 9. Germline lookup yields CDR1 MDHEN and CDR2 SYDVKM. CDR3 sequence (DNA): TGTGCCAGCAGTTTATTCGTCAAGGCAGGGGGTAACTATGGCTACACCTTC. It yields the protein CASSLFVKAGGNYGYTF.

A single count supports this clone. This chain connects TRBV5-6 to TRBJ2-7; a possible D gene is TRBD2 (5 bases). Trimming shortened V by 2 bases and J by 3 bases, and 6 bases separated the two germline ends. Germline V gives CDR1 SGHDT, CDR2 YYEEEE. The CDR3 sequence is 12 residues long. The CDR3 loop is CASSLTSYEQYF. CDR3 bases: TGTGCCAGCAGCTTAACTAGCTACGAGCAGTACTTC.

There are a few counts of this clone. The chain employs TRBV7-9 and TRBJ1-2; D gene ambiguous. This CDR3 has 16 residues. Germline V gene sequence: CDR1 SEHNR, CDR2 FQNEAQ (reference sequence). V was clipped by 0 bases and J by 2 bases, with 13 bases between them. CDR3 loop: CASSLARQASNYGYTF. For the CDR3, the DNA is TGTGCCAGCAGCTTAGCACGGCAGGCGTCAAACTATGGCTACACCTTC.

The chain combines TRBV6-6 with TRBJ1-5, with TRBD1 matching over 9 bases. Trimming at V came to 2 bases and at J to 7 bases, leaving 3 bases not matched to a gene. There are 14 residues in the CDR3. Germline assignment: CDR1 MNHNY and CDR2 SVGAGI (reference sequence). CDR3 residues: CASSYGTGYQPQHF. For the CDR3, the DNA is TGTGCCAGCAGTTACGGGACAGGGTACCAGCCCCAGCATTTT.

V gene TRBV30 combines with J gene TRBJ2-6; D remains unclear. The CDR3 consists of 15 residues. Germline values: CDR1 GTSNPN, CDR2 SVGIG (reference sequence). V was trimmed by 2 bases and J by 2 bases, leaving 10 bases between them. The CDR3 loop reads CAWSLTSPGANVLTF. CDR3 nucleotides: TGTGCCTGGAGTCTGACAAGCCCTGGGGCCAACGTCCTGACTTTC.

This rearrangement joins TRBV11-2 to TRBJ2-7; 7 bases agree with TRBD1. Trimming took 3 bases from V and 4 from J; bases not matched to a gene: 6. CDR3 length: 14 amino acids. Looked up from germline, CDR1 is SGHAT and CDR2 is FQNNGV. This CDR3 is CASSLWTGSYEQYF. DNA of the CDR3: TGTGCCAGCAGCTTGTGGACAGGATCATACGAGCAGTACTTC. The full variable domain, rest sourced from reference TRBV11-2 and TRBJ2-7, is EAGVAQSPRYKIIEKRQSVAFWCNPISGHATLYWYQQILGQGPKLLIQFQNNGVVDDSQLPKDRFSAERLKGVDSTLKIQPAKLEDSAVYLCASSLWTGSYEQYFGPGTRLTVT.

CDR3 loop: CASSLAGRGDSPLHF. The CDR3 coding sequence is TGTGCCAGCAGCTTAGCGGGGAGGGGGGATTCACCCCTCCACTTT. This chain links TRBV7-2 with TRBJ1-6, with D possibly TRBD1 on 6 matching bases. Trimming shortened V by 0 bases and J by 8 bases, and 11 bases separated the two germline ends. CDR3 length equals 15 residues. The V gene's germline CDR1 is SGHTA and CDR2 FQGNSA.

Only a few counts were recorded for this clone. The rearrangement joins TRBV5-1 to TRBJ1-2, with D tentatively TRBD1 (5 bases). Looked up from germline, CDR1 is SGHRS and CDR2 is YFSETQ. V was pared by 3 bases and J by 4 bases, with 16 bases between. The CDR3 length is 15 residues. The CDR3 reads CASSYTSGQSYGYTF. In nucleotides, the CDR3 is TGCGCCAGCAGCTATACCTCGGGGCAGAGCTATGGCTACACCTTC.

The chain uses TRBV7-3 and TRBJ2-7; D is unclear. V was clipped by 2 bases and J by 2 bases, with 10 bases between them. Germline CDR1 reads SGHTA; CDR2 reads FQGTGA. This CDR3 region has 14 residues. The DNA for the CDR3 is TGTGCCAGCAGCTTATCGGCGGTTCCCTACGAGCAGTACTTC. Its protein is CASSLSAVPYEQYF.

The CDR3 coding sequence is TGTGCCAGCAGCGTGGGGGCCGGGACAGGGGCTGAGACCCAGTACTTC. Its protein is CASSVGAGTGAETQYF. The chain carries TRBV9 and TRBJ2-5; TRBD1 matches 10 bases. The CDR3 consists of 16 residues. Germline-derived CDR1 and CDR2 are SGDLS and YYNGEE. V trimming: 2 bases; J trimming: 5 bases; junction bases outside the gene matches: 9.